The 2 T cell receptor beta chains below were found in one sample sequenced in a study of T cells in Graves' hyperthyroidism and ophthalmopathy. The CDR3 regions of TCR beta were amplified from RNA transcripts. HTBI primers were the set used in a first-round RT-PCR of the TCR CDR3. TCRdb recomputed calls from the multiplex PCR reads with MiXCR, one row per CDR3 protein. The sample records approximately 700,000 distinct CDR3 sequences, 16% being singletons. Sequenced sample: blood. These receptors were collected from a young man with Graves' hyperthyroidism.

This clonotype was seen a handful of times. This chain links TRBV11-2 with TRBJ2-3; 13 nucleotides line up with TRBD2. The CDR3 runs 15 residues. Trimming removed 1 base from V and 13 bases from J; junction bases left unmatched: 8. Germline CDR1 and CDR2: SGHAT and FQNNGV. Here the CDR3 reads CASSLGVLAGGHKYF. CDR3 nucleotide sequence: TGTGCCAGCAGCTTAGGGGTACTAGCGGGAGGGCATAAGTATTTT.

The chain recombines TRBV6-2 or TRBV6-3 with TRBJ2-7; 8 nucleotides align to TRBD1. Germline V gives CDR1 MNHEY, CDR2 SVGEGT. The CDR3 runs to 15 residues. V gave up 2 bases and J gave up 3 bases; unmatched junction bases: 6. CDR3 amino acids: CASSYNRGTHYEQYF. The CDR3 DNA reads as TGTGCCAGCAGTTACAACAGGGGGACTCACTACGAGCAGTACTTC.